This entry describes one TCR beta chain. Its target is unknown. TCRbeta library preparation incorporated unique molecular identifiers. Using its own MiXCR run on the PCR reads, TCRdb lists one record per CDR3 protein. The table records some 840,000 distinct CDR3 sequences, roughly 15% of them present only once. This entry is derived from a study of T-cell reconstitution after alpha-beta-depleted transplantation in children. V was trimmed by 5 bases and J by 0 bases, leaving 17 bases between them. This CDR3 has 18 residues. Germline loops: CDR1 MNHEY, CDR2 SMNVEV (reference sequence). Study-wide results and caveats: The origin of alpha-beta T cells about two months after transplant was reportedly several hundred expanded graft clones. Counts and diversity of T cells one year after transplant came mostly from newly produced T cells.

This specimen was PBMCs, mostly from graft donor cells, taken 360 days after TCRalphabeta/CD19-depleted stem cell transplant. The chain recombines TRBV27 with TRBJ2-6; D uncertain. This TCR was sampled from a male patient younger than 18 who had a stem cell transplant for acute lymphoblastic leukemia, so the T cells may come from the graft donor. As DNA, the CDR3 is TGTGCCAGCAGTAAAAGACGGACCCTGCACTCTGGGGCCAACGTCCTGACTTTC. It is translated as CASSKRRTLHSGANVLTF.